The 11 T cell receptor beta chains below were found in one sample sequenced in a study of shared clonotypes between healthy human individuals. Naive CD8 populations comprised CD45RO-negative cells positively selected for CCR7, excluding terminally differentiated effector memory CD45RA+ cells. Sequenced by immunoSEQ multiplex PCR; TCRdb stores in-frame clones only, minus some. The data contain about 2 million clones, about 94% of them seen just once; the ten biggest clones take up roughly 1%. Material: naive CD8+ T cells sorted from blood. Receptors were obtained from a man aged 18-30 years in good health.

This rearrangement joins TRBV7-9 to TRBJ2-7, with TRBD2 matching 9 bases. From germline, CDR1 is SEHNR and CDR2 FQNEAQ (reference sequence). J lost 5 bases, V lost 5 bases, and 13 bases had no gene match. This CDR3 comprises 16 residues. This CDR3 reads CASSPSVAGVLDEQYF. Written as DNA, the CDR3 is TGTGCCAGCAGCCCGAGTGTAGCGGGGGTCCTGGACGAGCAGTACTTC.

V gene TRBV27 combines with J gene TRBJ2-7; 10 nucleotides match TRBD2. Germline V gives CDR1 MNHEY, CDR2 SMNVEV (reference sequence). With V trimmed by 3 bases and J by 7 bases, 6 bases remained unmatched. The CDR3 contains 14 residues. CDR3 sequence reads: CASSFTSGTREQYF. The CDR3 DNA is TGTGCCAGCAGTTTTACTAGCGGGACGAGGGAGCAGTACTTC.

The rearrangement joins TRBV6-1 to TRBJ2-1, with a tentative D call TRBD1 (5 bases). CDR3 length: 14 amino acids. V lost 2 bases and J 5 bases, leaving 10 bases between the germline ends. Germline lookup yields CDR1 MNHNS and CDR2 SASEGT. The CDR3 DNA is TGTGCCAGCAGTGAAAATAGGGGCGACAATGAGCAGTTCTTC. Translated: CASSENRGDNEQFF.

This clone showed up just a few times. The CDR3 DNA reads as TGTGCCAGTAGTATAGGTAGAGGGACATCGAACACTGAAGCTTTCTTT. This gives the protein CASSIGRGTSNTEAFF. The chain combines TRBV19 with TRBJ1-1; possibly TRBD1 for D (6 bases). This CDR3 region has 16 residues. V lost 1 base and J 1 base, leaving 13 bases between the germline ends. CDR1 and CDR2 (germline): LNHDA, SQIVND (reference sequence).

The genes are TRBV11-2 and TRBJ2-1; 12 nucleotides match TRBD2. The CDR3 spans 17 residues. The V gene end was trimmed by 0 bases and the J gene end by 12 bases; junction bases not matched to a gene: 12. Germline V CDR1 and CDR2: SGHAT, FQNNGV. CDR3 DNA sequence: TGTGCCAGCAGCTTAGACCTTCCTAGCGGGAGGGGTATAGGGCAGTTCTTC. This gives the protein CASSLDLPSGRGIGQFF.

V and J are TRBV7-9 and TRBJ2-7; 10 nucleotides align to TRBD1. Trimming removed 5 bases from V and 5 bases from J; junction bases left unmatched: 6. Per the germline V gene, CDR1 is SEHNR and CDR2 is FQNEAQ (reference sequence). The CDR3 is made up of 14 amino acids. CDR3 sequence reads: CASSVPDRGDEQYF. CDR3 DNA sequence: TGTGCCAGCAGCGTCCCGGACAGGGGGGACGAGCAGTACTTC.

The chain is built from TRBV11-2 and TRBJ2-7, with 10 bases fitting TRBD1. CDR3 size: 18 residues. Germline V CDR1 and CDR2: SGHAT, FQNNGV. Trimming removed 3 bases from V and 0 bases from J; junction bases left unmatched: 11. CDR3 DNA sequence: TGTGCCAGCAGCTTCGGTTCCGGGACAGGGGCCCACTCCTACGAGCAGTACTTC. It codes for CASSFGSGTGAHSYEQYF.

The rearrangement links TRBV6-6 to TRBJ2-1, with a tentative D call TRBD1 (5 bases). Germline V lookup: CDR1 MNHNY, CDR2 SVGAGI (reference sequence). The length of the CDR3 is 16 residues. With 0 bases removed from V and 4 bases from J, the gap between germline ends came to 13 bases. CDR3 in DNA: TGTGCCAGCAGTTACTCGATTCAGGGAAGATACAATGAGCAGTTCTTC. Translating gives CASSYSIQGRYNEQFF.

This chain links TRBV5-6 with TRBJ1-4; possibly TRBD1 for D (6 bases). CDR3 size: 14 residues. The ends were cut back, 1 base at V and 8 bases at J, with 12 bases in the middle. Germline assignment: CDR1 SGHDT and CDR2 YYEEEE. The CDR3 coding sequence is TGTGCCAGCAGCTTGTCTCAGGGGAGGGAAAAACTGTTTTTT. This codes for CASSLSQGREKLFF.

CDR3 coding DNA: TGCGCCAGCAGCCAAGATTACCGGGGGCTCAACTATGGCTACACCTTC. Amino acids: CASSQDYRGLNYGYTF. The V call is TRBV4-3, the J call TRBJ1-2, with D perhaps TRBD1 (6 bases). The CDR3 is made up of 16 amino acids. Between the trimmed V and J ends, which lost 0 bases and 2 bases, there was a span of 13 bases. The germline CDR1 and CDR2 sequences are LGHNA and YSLEER.

Turning to this clone: Additional DNA sequences in this sample encode the identical CDR3. This chain joins TRBV6-5 and TRBJ1-2; unclear D gene. The CDR3 is 14 amino acids. V lost 0 bases, J lost 4 bases, and 9 bases lay in between. Germline assignment: CDR1 MNHEY and CDR2 SVGAGI. CDR3 sequence (DNA): TGTGCCAGCAGTTACTCAGAGGGAAGCTATGGCTACACCTTC. Protein sequence: CASSYSEGSYGYTF.